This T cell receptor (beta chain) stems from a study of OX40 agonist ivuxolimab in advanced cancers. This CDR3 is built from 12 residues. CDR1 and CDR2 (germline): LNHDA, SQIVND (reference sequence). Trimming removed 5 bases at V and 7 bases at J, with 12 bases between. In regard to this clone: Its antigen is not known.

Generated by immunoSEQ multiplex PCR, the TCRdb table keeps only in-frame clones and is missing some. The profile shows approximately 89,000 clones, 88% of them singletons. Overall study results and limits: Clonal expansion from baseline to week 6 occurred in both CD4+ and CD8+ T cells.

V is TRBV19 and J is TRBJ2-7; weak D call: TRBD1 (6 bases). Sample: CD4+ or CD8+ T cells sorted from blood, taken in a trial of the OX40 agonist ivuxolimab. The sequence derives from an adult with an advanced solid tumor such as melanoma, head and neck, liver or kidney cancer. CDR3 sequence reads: CASSGTGKEQYF. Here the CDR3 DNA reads TGTGCCAGTAGTGGTACAGGGAAAGAGCAGTACTTC.